This TCR beta chain is drawn from a study of CD8+ T cells in alopecia areata (dated by TCRdb to 2016 to 2018). At the level of the whole study: Treated patients were enrolled in an open-label pilot trial of oral tofacitinib at 5 to 10 mg twice daily for moderate-to-severe alopecia areata. Amplification of TCRbeta CDR3 regions was done by immunoSEQ multiplex PCR using 35 Vbeta forward primers and 13 Jbeta reverse primers. Tofacitinib was administered for 6 to 18 months, and 6 months of follow-up off drug were then conducted to assess delayed response and recurrence. RNA came from the PAXgene miRNA kit for fixed scalp, the miRNeasy kit for PBMCs, and the RNeasy kit for mouse skin. Scalp clonality was compared across normal scalp (n=4), patchy alopecia areata scalp (n=8), and alopecia totalis/universalis scalp (n=8). Biopsies were taken from tofacitinib-treated patients at baseline and at 4 and 24 weeks of treatment, and a later scalp biopsy was taken in several of the tofacitinib-treated patients. High-throughput TCRbeta sequencing was used to examine T cell clonal expansion in alopecia areata in both the C3H/HeJ mouse model and human patients. On the human side, TCRbeta sequencing was run on scalp tissue and on sorted CD4+ and CD8+ peripheral blood T cells from healthy controls and from alopecia areata patients with either patchy or totalis/universalis disease. Summary of the overall study and its limitations: Compared with normal scalp, lesional scalp had higher clonality and more expanded CD8+ clones, particularly in alopecia totalis/universalis, a pattern that suggests antigenic drive. Shared TCR sequences between patients were less evident than in mice, which may be partly attributable to HLA diversity in the patient population. Resident alphabeta T cells in normal human skin are also sequenced, complicating scalp TCR repertoire analysis, unlike mouse skin dominated by gammadelta T cells.

Note on this clone: Its recognized antigen is unknown. Base qualities are missing; no much larger clone stands one base away.

Trimmed from V: 5 bases; trimmed from J: 4 bases; junction bases lacking a gene match: 5. CDR1 and CDR2 are read off the germline V gene as SGHRS and YFSETQ. There are 13 amino acids in the CDR3, from cysteine to phenylalanine inclusive. Here the CDR3 DNA is all that survives: 39 bases in frame from base 1. Lesional scalp punch biopsies and peripheral blood were obtained from alopecia areata patients. After PBMCs were isolated by density centrifugation and stained for CD3, CD4 and CD8, a FACSAria was used to sort CD4+ and CD8+ T cells. The library came from the immunoSEQ multiplex PCR assay. For TCR sequencing, RNA was extracted from every sample and reverse transcribed into cDNA to serve as template. First-strand cDNA was synthesized with SuperScript III using a 2:1 mix of oligo-dT and random hexamers. A synthetic immune receptor repertoire was used to assess amplification bias, and residual bias was removed computationally. The authors processed their data as follows. After raw reads were preprocessed to remove errors, the CDR3 was defined following IMGT conventions as running from the conserved cysteine to phenylalanine. Clonality was computed by normalizing Shannon entropy by log2 of the number of productive unique TCRs and subtracting the result from 1. Whether scalp clones were CD4 or CD8 was inferred by matching scalp TCRbeta sequences against CD4 and CD8 repertoires sorted from blood. TCRdb provides this immuneACCESS table in a form limited to in-frame rearrangements. Some clones are lacking; in checked studies, under half of them reflect an unresolved V gene, and why the rest are absent is not known. The V and J calls and clone size were taken over from that table, and D and trimming were inferred from the DNA. The sample table shows around 120,000 clones, and about two fifths are seen once. The ten largest make up over 3% of the sample.

The sequence came from a human donor with alopecia areata. Sample: CD4+ T cells sorted from blood. The rearranged chain carries TRBV5-1 and TRBJ2-7; TRBD1 matches 8 bases in the middle. The CDR3 in this case is CASSGQGYYEQYF. The DNA sequence reads TGCGCCAGCAGTGGACAGGGCTATTACGAGCAGTACTTC.